The 2 T cell receptor beta chains reported below all come from one sample, sequenced in a study of tumor-infiltrating lymphocytes in primary liver carcinoma (dated by TCRdb to 2017 to 2019). Without any cell sorting, total RNA and DNA were extracted together from about 19-30 mg of bulk tissue using the AllPrep DNA/RNA mini kit. The reads were generated on an Illumina HiSeq 2500. TCRbeta-specific cDNA was reverse-transcribed from approximately 460 ng total RNA using a constant-region primer and ProtoScript II reverse transcriptase. TCRbeta libraries were built with three nested multiplex PCR rounds, a slightly modified ARM-PCR procedure. The first two PCR rounds used multiplex TRBV1-TRBV30 forward primers with a Cbeta reverse primer, each for 10 cycles. TCRdb applied fastp at Q25 and MiXCR to the public reads, then kept only in-frame beta chains. A single entry per CDR3 protein holds the most common genes and DNA from its merged rows. This sample holds about 78,000 distinct CDR3 sequences; 60% to 80% were observed only once. The ten largest clones capture 12% to 15% of the sample.

Sequenced input: liver tumor tissue from sampling region 4. The sample's cell subset or site label is to be understood as: tumor region T4, right-lateral pole. The receptors come from a woman aged 60 to 75 with primary liver carcinoma and hepatitis B virus infection.

This clonotype came up a few times. This chain's CDR3 is CASSKPALSGFSNQPQHF. CDR3 bases: TGTGCCAGCAGCAAACCAGCCTTGTCTGGCTTTAGCAATCAGCCCCAGCATTTT. The chain is built from TRBV21-1 and TRBJ1-5. TRBV21-1 is listed as a pseudogene. This CDR3 has 18 residues.

About this clonotype: One end of the junction does not line up with germline, which may come from a read error. The chain links TRBV6-1 to TRBJ1-1, with D perhaps matching TRBD1 (5 bases). Germline V gene data show CDR1 as MNHNS and CDR2 as SASEGT. The CDR3 runs 14 residues. The DNA for the CDR3 is TGTGCCAGCAGGGCCGGGGCGGGGAACATTGAAGCTTTCTTT. It encodes CASRAGAGNIEAFF.